What follows are 32 T cell receptor beta chains derived from one specimen sequenced in a study of blood T cell repertoires in COVID-19. The table came from immunoSEQ multiplex PCR; TCRdb's copy has only in-frame clones and leaves some out. The table lists 110,000 to 150,000 clones, around 79% of them singletons, with under 10% in the top ten. The sample taken for sequencing was peripheral blood. The receptors originated from a man in his fifties with active or convalescent COVID-19.

J is TRBJ2-5 and V is TRBV4-1; 7 bases match TRBD2. Trimming removed 0 bases from V and 0 bases from J; junction bases left unmatched: 13. The CDR3 runs 19 residues. Germline lookup yields CDR1 MGHRA and CDR2 YSYEKL. The CDR3 here is CASSQEGVSAAGDQETQYF. The CDR3 DNA sequence: TGCGCCAGCAGCCAAGAGGGGGTTAGTGCTGCGGGGGACCAAGAGACCCAGTACTTC.

This clone occurred a few times. The rearrangement joins TRBV19 to TRBJ1-2, with D perhaps matching TRBD1 (6 bases). The length of the CDR3 is 14 residues. V was cut by 7 bases and J by 3 bases, with 15 bases left in between. Germline V lookup: CDR1 LNHDA, CDR2 SQIVND (reference sequence). The CDR3 is CASTEGQIDYGYTF. CDR3 nucleotides: TGTGCCAGTACCGAAGGACAGATCGACTATGGCTACACCTTC.

This chain connects TRBV5-1 to TRBJ1-3; TRBD1 aligns across 7 bases. The CDR3 is 14 amino acids. Germline lookup yields CDR1 SGHRS and CDR2 YFSETQ. The ends lost 6 bases at V and 0 bases at J; junction bases unmatched: 3. The CDR3 sequence is CASKTGDSGNTIYF. CDR3 sequence (DNA): TGCGCCAGCAAAACAGGGGACTCTGGAAACACCATATATTTT.

CDR3 bases: TGTGCCAGCAGCCAAGGCCCCGGGCCGGGGAGCATCCCCACCGGGGAGCTGTTTTTT. It encodes CASSQGPGPGSIPTGELFF. This rearrangement joins TRBV14 to TRBJ2-2; possible D gene TRBD2, 5 bases. This CDR3 region has 19 residues. The V end was cut by 1 base, the J end by 4 bases, with 22 bases between. Germline V gives CDR1 SGHDN, CDR2 FVKESK.

The chain is built from TRBV6-5 and TRBJ1-1; tentatively, D is TRBD1 (5 bases). Germline lookup yields CDR1 MNHEY and CDR2 SVGAGI. The CDR3 is 14 residues long. Between the trimmed V and J ends, which lost 4 bases and 0 bases, there was a span of 9 bases. In nucleotides, the CDR3 is TGTGCCAGCAGTTTCTTCAGGGTGAACACTGAAGCTTTCTTT. It codes for CASSFFRVNTEAFF.

The rearrangement uses TRBV29-1 and TRBJ1-5; 7 bases agree with TRBD1. The CDR3 runs to 13 residues. V trimming: 6 bases; J trimming: 2 bases; junction bases outside the gene matches: 4. Germline values: CDR1 SQVTM, CDR2 ANQGSEA. The CDR3 nucleotides read TGCAGCGTGCAGGGGGTTGGCAATCAGCCCCAGCATTTT. Its translation is CSVQGVGNQPQHF.

The chain links TRBV19 to TRBJ2-1; 8 nucleotides match TRBD1. The CDR3 contains 16 residues. Germline loops: CDR1 LNHDA, CDR2 SQIVND (reference sequence). V was pared by 0 bases and J by 8 bases, with 9 bases of the junction left unmatched. CDR3: CASSIDRTGYSDEQFF. CDR3 DNA sequence: TGTGCCAGTAGTATAGATAGGACAGGGTACAGTGATGAGCAGTTCTTC.

The chain recombines TRBV6-4 with TRBJ2-1; possibly TRBD1 for D (6 bases). V dropped 4 bases and J dropped 7 bases, with 11 bases sitting between them. Germline-derived CDR1 and CDR2 are MRHNA and SNTAGT. This CDR3 is built from 13 residues. The CDR3 coding sequence is TGTGCCAGCAGTGCTGGCAGGGGAAATGAGCAGTTCTTC. This encodes CASSAGRGNEQFF.

The V gene is TRBV6-5, the J gene TRBJ1-5, with 8 bases aligning to TRBD1. The germline V gene has CDR1 MNHEY and CDR2 SVGAGI. The CDR3 has 14 residues. The V gene end was trimmed by 6 bases and the J gene end by 3 bases; junction bases not matched to a gene: 4. CDR3 coding DNA: TGTGCCAGCAGAAAGGACAGGGACAATCAGCCCCAGCATTTT. Amino acids: CASRKDRDNQPQHF.

The chain links TRBV6-8 to TRBJ1-1; the D gene is possibly TRBD1 (5 bases). CDR1 is MNHGY, CDR2 SAAAGT, per germline. V lost 5 bases and J 7 bases, leaving 14 bases between the germline ends. This CDR3 region has 13 residues. The DNA for the CDR3 is TGTGCCAGCAGTACCAGGGTTCGAGGTGAAGCTTTCTTT. Amino acids: CASSTRVRGEAFF.

This chain joins TRBV5-1 and TRBJ1-4; possible D gene TRBD1, 5 bases. The V end was cut by 3 bases, the J end by 2 bases, with 11 bases between. Germline lookup yields CDR1 SGHRS and CDR2 YFSETQ. This CDR3 has 15 residues. CDR3 loop: CASSSETVTNEKLFF. CDR3 in DNA: TGCGCCAGCAGCTCCGAGACAGTTACTAATGAAAAACTGTTTTTT.

The chain recombines TRBV6-5 with TRBJ1-5; 7 bases fit TRBD1. V shed 2 bases, J shed 6 bases, and the junction held 4 bases outside the gene matches. The germline V gene has CDR1 MNHEY and CDR2 SVGAGI. This CDR3 contains 14 residues. The CDR3: CASSYRPGGQPQHF. As DNA, the CDR3 is TGTGCCAGCAGTTACAGGCCAGGGGGTCAGCCCCAGCATTTT.

V is TRBV10-3 and J is TRBJ1-1; 7 bases line up with TRBD1. Per the germline V gene, CDR1 is ENHRY and CDR2 is SYGVKD. V gave up 10 bases and J gave up 2 bases; unmatched junction bases: 7. CDR3 length: 13 residues. Here the CDR3 reads CANRGQVNTEAFF. The CDR3 DNA is TGTGCCAACCGAGGACAGGTTAACACTGAAGCTTTCTTT.

This chain uses TRBV11-3 with TRBJ2-1; 11 nucleotides match TRBD2. The germline V gene encodes CDR1 SGHNT and CDR2 YENEEA. Germline trimming cut 3 bases from V and 7 bases from J; bases unmatched to any gene: 5. The CDR3 totals 15 residues. CDR3 in DNA: TGTGCCAGCAGCTTGGGACTAGCGGAGACAAATGAGCAGTTCTTC. Translated: CASSLGLAETNEQFF. Using reference TRBV11-3 and TRBJ2-1 for the parts outside the CDR3, the full variable domain is EAGVVQSPRYKIIEKKQPVAFWCNPISGHNTLYWYLQNLGQGPELLIRYENEEAVDDSQLPKDRFSAERLKGVDSTLKIQPAELGDSAVYLCASSLGLAETNEQFFGPGTRLTVL.

The genes are TRBV5-4 and TRBJ2-7, with TRBD1 matching 9 bases. The junction had 6 bases not matched to a gene; V was cut back by 2 bases and J by 3 bases. Germline CDR1 reads SGHNT; CDR2 reads YYREEE (reference sequence). The CDR3 has 15 amino acids. The DNA of the CDR3 is TGTGCCAGCAGCTTACCGGGACAGGGCTTCTACGAGCAGTACTTC. Its translation is CASSLPGQGFYEQYF. The full variable domain, rest sourced from reference TRBV5-4 and TRBJ2-7, is ETGVTQSPTHLIKTRGQQVTLRCSSQSGHNTVSWYQQALGQGPQFIFQYYREEENGRGNFPPRFSGLQFPNYSSELNVNALELDDSALYLCASSLPGQGFYEQYFGPGTRLTVT.

The chain uses TRBV19 and TRBJ1-5; D remains unclear. The CDR3 runs to 17 residues. From germline, CDR1 is LNHDA and CDR2 SQIVND (reference sequence). V gave up 1 base and J gave up 1 base, with 14 bases separating them. The CDR3 DNA follows: TGTGCCAGTAGTATAGCGCCCGGGGAAAGGAGCAATCAGCCCCAGCATTTT. Protein: CASSIAPGERSNQPQHF.

This chain links TRBV7-3 with TRBJ2-6, with a weak D call TRBD1 (5 bases). The CDR3 has 17 amino acids. Germline assignment: CDR1 SGHTA and CDR2 FQGTGA. Trimming stripped 5 bases from V and 0 bases from J, with 14 bases between. CDR3 in amino acids: CASSVDSYYSGANVLTF. The DNA for the CDR3 is TGTGCCAGCAGCGTCGACAGTTACTACTCTGGGGCCAACGTCCTGACTTTC.

V gene TRBV7-9 combines with J gene TRBJ1-1; weak D call: TRBD1 (5 bases). V was shortened by 5 bases and J by 3 bases, with 16 bases between the two germline ends. Germline CDR1 reads SEHNR; CDR2 reads FQNEAQ (reference sequence). This CDR3 contains 15 residues. DNA of the CDR3: TGTGCCAGCAGCCCGGAAAGGGGTACGGACACTGAAGCTTTCTTT. This codes for CASSPERGTDTEAFF.

This clone was counted only a few times. CDR3 coding DNA: TGTGCCAGCAGCGGCGTCGGGGGGTATAAAAACTATGGCTACACCTTC. This gives the protein CASSGVGGYKNYGYTF. V usage is TRBV5-6 and J usage is TRBJ1-2; D possibly corresponds to TRBD1 (5 bases). CDR1 is SGHDT and CDR2 is YYEEEE in the germline V gene. Trimming pared 4 bases from V and 2 bases from J, leaving 18 bases between. The CDR3 spans 16 residues.

V is TRBV24-1 and J is TRBJ1-2; D is unclear. Germline V CDR1 and CDR2: KGHDR, SFDVKD. Trimming removed 7 bases from V and 3 bases from J, with 11 bases in between. This CDR3 spans 13 amino acids. The CDR3 nucleotides are TGTGCCACCAGGGGGATCGGGGACTATGGCTACACCTTC. Translated, it gives CATRGIGDYGYTF.

This chain joins TRBV4-1 and TRBJ2-2; tentative D call: TRBD2 (5 bases). This CDR3 has 16 amino acids. Germline assignment: CDR1 MGHRA and CDR2 YSYEKL. V was pared by 4 bases and J by 5 bases, with 17 bases between. This chain's CDR3 is CASSLGSSLTTGELFF. The CDR3, as DNA: TGCGCCAGCAGCCTAGGGTCTAGCTTAACGACCGGGGAGCTGTTTTTT.

This clone has only a few counts. The chain couples TRBV1 to TRBJ2-3; the table's D call, TRBD2, has no DNA check behind it. TRBV1 is listed as a pseudogene. The CDR3 runs 19 residues. DNA of the CDR3: TGCACCAGCAGCCAAGATCCCCTTTTGGGGGGGAGGGGCACAGATACGCAGTATTTT. Protein: CTSSQDPLLGGRGTDTQYF.

J is TRBJ2-5 and V is TRBV24-1; TRBD1 matches at 10 bases. V lost 12 bases, J lost 2 bases, and 20 bases stayed unmatched. The CDR3 consists of 18 residues. Germline CDR1 reads KGHDR; CDR2 reads SFDVKD. CDR3 in DNA: TGTGCCGGACTGGTGGGGGGACAGGGGCCCGGAAAACAAGAGACCCAGTACTTC. This sequence encodes CAGLVGGQGPGKQETQYF.

This clone was seen a handful of times. The chain recombines TRBV7-9 with TRBJ2-5; 9 bases fit TRBD1. Trimming at V came to 0 bases and at J to 6 bases, leaving 8 bases not matched to a gene. The CDR3 has 16 residues. In germline, CDR1 is SEHNR, CDR2 FQNEAQ (reference sequence). In nucleotides, the CDR3 is TGTGCCAGCAGCTTAGCTCTTGGACAGGGGAGAAAGACCCAGTACTTC. It specifies CASSLALGQGRKTQYF.

The sample holds a few counts of this clone. The chain carries TRBV27 and TRBJ2-5, with 7 nucleotides matching TRBD2. Germline V gene data show CDR1 as MNHEY and CDR2 as SMNVEV (reference sequence). V shed 4 bases and J 5 bases; nucleotides not matched to a gene: 7. The CDR3 totals 14 residues. The CDR3 coding sequence is TGTGCCAGCAGTTCCCTCGGGGGAGGGGAGACCCAGTACTTC. Amino acid sequence: CASSSLGGGETQYF.

The rearrangement joins TRBV27 to TRBJ1-2; D call uncertain. CDR1 is MNHEY and CDR2 is SMNVEV in the germline V gene (reference sequence). CDR3 length equals 14 residues. Trimming removed 3 bases from V and 0 bases from J, with 8 bases in between. Written as DNA, the CDR3 is TGTGCCAGCAGTTTGTTCGGTGCTAACTATGGCTACACCTTC. Translated, it gives CASSLFGANYGYTF.

This chain connects TRBV29-1 to TRBJ1-2; tentative D call: TRBD1 (6 bases). The length of the CDR3 is 14 residues. Trimming shortened V by 1 base and J by 0 bases, and 9 bases separated the two germline ends. Germline lookup yields CDR1 SQVTM and CDR2 ANQGSEA. The CDR3 spells CSVEAGDTNYGYTF. CDR3 in DNA: TGCAGCGTTGAAGCAGGGGATACTAACTATGGCTACACCTTC. The whole variable domain, filled in from reference TRBV29-1 and TRBJ1-2, reads SAVISQKPSRDICQRGTSLTIQCQVDSQVTMMFWYRQQPGQSLTLIATANQGSEATYESGFVIDKFPISRPNLTFSTLTVSNMSPEDSSIYLCSVEAGDTNYGYTFGSGTRLTVV.

Only a few counts were recorded for this clone. The chain employs TRBV19 and TRBJ1-2; 8 bases are a match to TRBD1. With V trimmed by 3 bases and J by 6 bases, 6 bases remained unmatched. Germline-derived CDR1 and CDR2 are LNHDA and SQIVND (reference sequence). The length of the CDR3 is 14 residues. The CDR3 DNA follows: TGTGCCAGTAGTATTGGTACAGGGGGTAATGGCTACACCTTC. This gives the protein CASSIGTGGNGYTF.

The V gene is TRBV9, the J gene TRBJ2-3; 13 bases align to TRBD2. The germline V gene has CDR1 SGDLS and CDR2 YYNGEE. The J segment lost 4 bases and the V segment lost 6 bases, leaving 11 bases of the junction unmatched. The CDR3 contains 17 residues. The CDR3 DNA reads as TGTGCCAGCACCATAAGAGGGGGACTAGCGGGACCAGATACGCAGTATTTT. This translates into CASTIRGGLAGPDTQYF.

The chain joins TRBV28 to TRBJ1-1; possibly TRBD1 for D (5 bases). The CDR3 loop spans 15 amino acids. V lost 3 bases, J lost 1 base, and 12 bases lay in between. The germline gives CDR1 MDHEN, CDR2 SYDVKM. CDR3: CASSFPGTPNTEAFF. CDR3 sequence (DNA): TGTGCCAGCAGTTTCCCCGGGACTCCGAACACTGAAGCTTTCTTT.

This sequence joins TRBV19 and TRBJ2-7; 9 bases line up with TRBD2. Per the germline V gene, CDR1 is LNHDA and CDR2 is SQIVND (reference sequence). V shed 5 bases and J 1 base; nucleotides not matched to a gene: 6. The CDR3 consists of 15 residues. The CDR3 region has the DNA TGTGCCAGTAGTGCTGGGCTAGCGGGATCCTACGAGCAGTACTTC. Its translation is CASSAGLAGSYEQYF.

The chain combines TRBV9 with TRBJ2-1; TRBD2 might be the D (6 bases). This CDR3 spans 15 amino acids. CDR1 and CDR2 from the germline V gene are SGDLS and YYNGEE. Trimming stripped 0 bases from V and 4 bases from J, with 11 bases between. CDR3 bases: TGTGCCAGCAGCGTAGCGGGAGTACGGTACAATGAGCAGTTCTTC. It yields the protein CASSVAGVRYNEQFF.